These 13 T cell receptor beta chains were sequenced from one sample in a study of cytomegalovirus exposure and HLA in healthy donors. Vbeta (60) and Jbeta (13) primers were used in the PCR. Measured with immunoSEQ multiplex PCR; TCRdb has only the in-frame clones, and not every one. The top ten clones hold approximately 6.3% of a sample with around 37,000 clones, 70% to 85% of them seen once. The sample comprised PBMCs. These receptor sequences come from a man aged 25 to 40 in good health and CMV-seronegative.

The rearrangement links TRBV19 to TRBJ1-3; TRBD1 matches at 9 bases. Germline lookup yields CDR1 LNHDA and CDR2 SQIVND (reference sequence). J was trimmed by 2 bases and V by 11 bases; bases with no gene match: 7. The CDR3 runs 14 residues. The CDR3 region is CAGGTGGTGNTIYF. As DNA, the CDR3 is TGTGCCGGAGGAACAGGGGGCACTGGAAACACCATATATTTT.

The rearrangement joins TRBV10-3 to TRBJ1-6; D possibly corresponds to TRBD1 (5 bases). V dropped 4 bases and J dropped 9 bases, with 13 bases sitting between them. Germline-derived CDR1 and CDR2 are ENHRY and SYGVKD. This CDR3 spans 14 amino acids. The CDR3 nucleotides read TGTGCCATCAGTGTGGAGGGTGGGGGTTCACCCCTCCACTTT. Translating gives CAISVEGGGSPLHF.

V and J are TRBV19 and TRBJ2-3; TRBD1 is a possible D gene (5 bases). Per the germline V gene, CDR1 is LNHDA and CDR2 is SQIVND (reference sequence). The CDR3 length is 16 residues. Trimming removed 3 bases from V and 5 bases from J, with 18 bases in between. CDR3 coding DNA: TGTGCCAGTAGTATTCTGCGTTCAGGGCCGGAAGATACGCAGTATTTT. This gives the protein CASSILRSGPEDTQYF. The full variable domain, completed using reference TRBV19 and TRBJ2-3, is DGGITQSPKYLFRKEGQNVTLSCEQNLNHDAMYWYRQDPGQGLRLIYYSQIVNDFQKGDIAEGYSVSREKKESFPLTVTSAQKNPTAFYLCASSILRSGPEDTQYFGPGTRLTVL.

The chain employs TRBV12-5 and TRBJ1-1, with unresolved D. Trimming removed 6 bases at V and 0 bases at J, with 14 bases between. The CDR3 extends over 15 amino acids. CDR1 and CDR2 (germline): LGHNT, FRNRAP. In DNA form, the CDR3 reads TGTGCTAGTGGCCCTGGAGACTACATGAACACTGAAGCTTTCTTT. This sequence encodes CASGPGDYMNTEAFF.

CDR3 nucleotides: TGTGCCAGCAGTGAATTAGGCGGGGGGGCGGAGACCCAGTACTTC. This sequence encodes CASSELGGGAETQYF. The chain combines TRBV6-1 with TRBJ2-5; 9 bases are a match to TRBD2. The trim removed 2 bases at V and 5 bases at J, leaving 6 bases unmatched. This CDR3 contains 15 residues. The germline gives CDR1 MNHNS, CDR2 SASEGT.

V and J are TRBV6-1 and TRBJ2-3, with 8 bases identical to TRBD1. This CDR3 has 14 amino acids. The ends lost 7 bases at V and 1 base at J; junction bases unmatched: 4. Germline CDR1 reads MNHNS; CDR2 reads SASEGT. For the CDR3, the DNA is TGTGCCAGCAAGGGGGGACAGGGCACAGATACGCAGTATTTT. The encoded protein is CASKGGQGTDTQYF.

CDR3 protein: CAWESGNSYEQYF. CDR3 nucleotide sequence: TGTGCCTGGGAAAGCGGGAATAGCTACGAGCAGTACTTC. This chain uses TRBV30 with TRBJ2-7; TRBD2 matches 7 bases. Germline-derived CDR1 and CDR2 are GTSNPN and SVGIG (reference sequence). The CDR3 covers 13 residues. J lost 3 bases, V lost 5 bases, and 7 bases had no gene match.

This clone has only one observation. CDR3 DNA: TGTGCCAGCAGCGTCTATTGGGAGGTAGGTAGGGGAGGCTACACCTTC. It encodes CASSVYWEVGRGGYTF. J is TRBJ1-2 and V is TRBV9, with a tentative D call TRBD1 (5 bases). The V end was cut by 2 bases, the J end by 8 bases, with 22 bases between. The CDR3 totals 16 residues. Germline V gene data show CDR1 as SGDLS and CDR2 as YYNGEE.

The chain has TRBV23-1 and TRBJ1-6; 10 nucleotides line up with TRBD1. TRBV23-1 counts as an open reading frame of uncertain function. V shed 7 bases, J shed 9 bases, and the junction held 12 bases outside the gene matches. The CDR3 length is 16 residues. The CDR3 DNA sequence: TGCGCCAGCATTACCCTCCGGGACAGGGGAGGTTCACCCCTCCACTTT. Its protein product is CASITLRDRGGSPLHF.

The chain couples TRBV28 to TRBJ2-5; 7 bases are shared with TRBD2. Germline V gives CDR1 MDHEN, CDR2 SYDVKM. CDR3 length: 16 amino acids. The ends lost 4 bases at V and 1 base at J; junction bases unmatched: 9. CDR3 sequence (DNA): TGTGCCAGCAGTTACCGGGGAGGGGAGACCCAAGAGACCCAGTACTTC. Its translation: CASSYRGGETQETQYF.

V is TRBV19 and J is TRBJ2-1, with TRBD2 matching over 7 bases. Germline assignment: CDR1 LNHDA and CDR2 SQIVND (reference sequence). CDR3 size: 14 residues. The V gene end was trimmed by 6 bases and the J gene end by 6 bases; junction bases not matched to a gene: 8. The DNA of the CDR3 is TGTGCCAGTAGCGTCGGCGGGAGCCTCAATGAGCAGTTCTTC. This translates into CASSVGGSLNEQFF.

The chain has TRBV7-2 and TRBJ1-1, with unresolved D. Germline values: CDR1 SGHTA, CDR2 FQGNSA. This CDR3 comprises 15 residues. Trimming took off 5 bases at V and 3 bases at J, with 16 bases between the two ends. This chain's CDR3 is CASSQQQAGYTEAFF. CDR3 in DNA: TGTGCCAGCAGCCAACAACAAGCAGGATACACTGAAGCTTTCTTT. The whole variable domain, filled in from reference TRBV7-2 and TRBJ1-1, reads GAGVSQSPSNKVTEKGKDVELRCDPISGHTALYWYRQSLGQGLEFLIYFQGNSAPDKSGLPSDRFSAERTGGSVSTLTIQRTQQEDSAVYLCASSQQQAGYTEAFFGQGTRLTVV.

This chain uses TRBV7-9 with TRBJ1-4; the D gene is possibly TRBD1 (5 bases). The V end lost 5 bases, the J end lost 1 base, and 14 bases lay between the germline ends. Germline V gene data show CDR1 as SEHNR and CDR2 as FQNEAQ (reference sequence). The CDR3 length is 16 residues. The CDR3 sequence is CASSPGVGGTNEKLFF. The CDR3, as DNA: TGTGCCAGCAGCCCGGGGGTGGGAGGAACTAATGAAAAACTGTTTTTT.